A single sample is the source of the 14 T cell receptor beta chains below, sequenced in a study of technical replicates of blood from a handful of donors. The protocol was immunoSEQ multiplex PCR, while the TCRdb copy is restricted to in-frame clones and leaves out a portion. The table shows about 72,000 clones, with roughly 95% occurring only once. Material for sequencing was T cells isolated from PBMCs. The receptors originated from a human donor in good health.

The chain couples TRBV6-6 to TRBJ1-4; 9 nucleotides agree with TRBD1. CDR1 MNHNY and CDR2 SVGAGI come from the germline V gene (reference sequence). The trim removed 6 bases at V and 8 bases at J, leaving 4 bases unmatched. This CDR3 is 13 amino acids long. In nucleotides, the CDR3 is TGTGCCAGCAGCTACAGGGGGCGAGAAAAACTGTTTTTT. Protein: CASSYRGREKLFF.

The V call is TRBV4-1, the J call TRBJ2-3; 9 bases fit TRBD2. Unmatched junction bases numbered 12, after V lost 4 bases and J lost 4 bases. The CDR3 consists of 17 residues. Germline assignment: CDR1 MGHRA and CDR2 YSYEKL. The CDR3: CASSPQALAGRADTQYF. The CDR3, as DNA: TGCGCCAGCAGCCCCCAAGCGCTAGCGGGGCGGGCAGATACGCAGTATTTT.

The gene calls are TRBV2 and TRBJ1-3, with a weak D call TRBD1 (5 bases). From germline, CDR1 is SNHLY and CDR2 FYNNEI. The length of the CDR3 is 15 residues. Trimming took off 6 bases at V and 0 bases at J, with 12 bases between the two ends. This CDR3 reads CASSQGTFSGNTIYF. Written as DNA, the CDR3 is TGTGCCAGCAGCCAAGGGACTTTCTCTGGAAACACCATATATTTT. Using reference TRBV2 and TRBJ1-3 for the parts outside the CDR3, the full variable domain is EPEVTQTPSHQVTQMGQEVILRCVPISNHLYFYWYRQILGQKVEFLVSFYNNEISEKSEIFDDQFSVERPDGSNFTLKIRSTKLEDSAMYFCASSQGTFSGNTIYFGEGSWLTVV.

This chain joins TRBV7-9 and TRBJ2-3, with TRBD2 matching over 9 bases. Germline trimming cut 7 bases from V and 4 bases from J; bases unmatched to any gene: 21. The CDR3 runs to 19 residues. The V gene's germline CDR1 is SEHNR and CDR2 FQNEAQ (reference sequence). CDR3 sequence (DNA): TGTGCCAGCATCACTTACTATGGGACTAGCACTCTGCAAGCAGATACGCAGTATTTT. Its translation: CASITYYGTSTLQADTQYF.

J is TRBJ2-1 and V is TRBV2; 10 nucleotides match TRBD2. After removal of 0 bases from V and 4 bases from J, the junction contained 6 bases not matched to a gene. The germline V gene has CDR1 SNHLY and CDR2 FYNNEI. The CDR3 is 17 amino acids. CDR3 protein: CASSEALAGVPYNEQFF. CDR3 bases: TGTGCCAGCAGTGAAGCGCTAGCGGGGGTCCCTTACAATGAGCAGTTCTTC.

This chain connects TRBV19 to TRBJ2-2; D is perhaps TRBD2 (6 bases). The length of the CDR3 is 14 residues. V dropped 5 bases and J dropped 3 bases, with 10 bases sitting between them. Per the germline V gene, CDR1 is LNHDA and CDR2 is SQIVND (reference sequence). DNA for the CDR3: TGTGCCAGTAGTCCAGGGACTCACACCGGGGAGCTGTTTTTT. This sequence encodes CASSPGTHTGELFF.

The chain combines TRBV27 with TRBJ2-7; the match to TRBD2 covers 10 bases. Per the germline V gene, CDR1 is MNHEY and CDR2 is SMNVEV (reference sequence). Trimming cost V 8 bases and J 2 bases; bases outside gene matches: 6. The CDR3 contains 14 residues. CDR3 bases: TGTGCCAGCTACGGACTAGCGGAAGCCTACGAGCAGTACTTC. This encodes CASYGLAEAYEQYF.

The rearrangement links TRBV2 to TRBJ2-7; tentative D call: TRBD1 (5 bases). CDR1 SNHLY and CDR2 FYNNEI come from the germline V gene. CDR3 length: 18 amino acids. Trimming cost V 3 bases and J 3 bases, with 24 bases left between them. The CDR3 DNA reads as TGTGCCAGCAGTGAGGGTTTAGCCGTTTCTAGGGGCTTCTACGAGCAGTACTTC. It specifies CASSEGLAVSRGFYEQYF.

This clone was counted once. The chain joins TRBV4-1 to TRBJ1-1; D not certain. Looked up from germline, CDR1 is MGHRA and CDR2 is YSYEKL. The CDR3 is made up of 14 amino acids. The ends were cut back, 2 bases at V and 7 bases at J, with 14 bases in the middle. The CDR3 coding sequence is TGCGCCAGCAGCCAACGAGGTAATAATTTTGAAGCTTTCTTT. Protein: CASSQRGNNFEAFF.

The chain joins TRBV13 to TRBJ2-5, with 10 bases that match TRBD2. The CDR3 extends over 14 amino acids. V trimming: 5 bases; J trimming: 4 bases; junction bases outside the gene matches: 4. Germline-derived CDR1 and CDR2 are PRHDT and FYEKMQ (reference sequence). For the CDR3, the DNA is TGTGCCAGCAGCGGAGCGGGGGGGCGAGAGACCCAGTACTTC. Encoded protein: CASSGAGGRETQYF.

The chain carries TRBV29-1 and TRBJ2-7; TRBD2 is a possible D gene (5 bases). This CDR3 spans 13 amino acids. V lost 7 bases and J lost 2, with 15 bases in between. Germline V lookup: CDR1 SQVTM, CDR2 ANQGSEA. The CDR3 DNA follows: TGCAGCGCGATGCCCAGCGGAGCCTACGAGCAGTACTTC. The encoded protein is CSAMPSGAYEQYF.

The V gene is TRBV30, the J gene TRBJ1-4; D is perhaps TRBD1 (6 bases). Trimming removed 1 base from V and 4 bases from J, with 10 bases in between. Germline CDR1 GTSNPN, CDR2 SVGIG (reference sequence). The CDR3 runs to 14 residues. The CDR3 bases are TGTGCCTGGAGTGCCAGGGGCTTTAATGAAAAACTGTTTTTT. Translation: CAWSARGFNEKLFF.

The CDR3 nucleotides read TGCGCCAGCAGCTTCGGGACAGGTACCTATCAAGAGACCCAGTACTTC. This sequence encodes CASSFGTGTYQETQYF. The V and J genes are TRBV5-1 and TRBJ2-5, with TRBD1 matching 8 bases. This CDR3 has 16 amino acids. V shed 2 bases and J 2 bases; nucleotides not matched to a gene: 8. CDR1 and CDR2 from the germline V gene are SGHRS and YFSETQ. The full variable domain, its missing parts supplied by reference TRBV5-1 and TRBJ2-5, is KAGVTQTPRYLIKTRGQQVTLSCSPISGHRSVSWYQQTPGQGLQFLFEYFSETQRNKGNFPGRFSGRQFSNSRSEMNVSTLELGDSALYLCASSFGTGTYQETQYFGPGTRLLVL.

V and J are TRBV11-3 and TRBJ2-2, with D unresolved. Trimming left V 5 bases short and J 7 bases short, with 11 bases between. Per the germline V gene, CDR1 is SGHNT and CDR2 is YENEEA. The CDR3 is 13 amino acids. The CDR3 DNA sequence: TGTGCCAGCAGCCAAGACGGCGGCGGGGAGCTGTTTTTT. This encodes CASSQDGGGELFF.